This TCR beta chain was identified in a study of blood T cell repertoires in COVID-19 (dated by TCRdb to 2018 to 2021). About the study as a whole: Collaborator samples came from the United States, Italy and Spain and covered acute and convalescent phases of COVID-19. The material from the prospective study consisted of cDNA or gDNA derived from T cells, B-cell-depleted T cells, or PBMCs. The dataset comprised deeply sampled blood TCRbeta repertoires from subjects exposed to, actively infected with, or recovered from COVID-19. The repertoires were made available in a free public database intended to serve as a resource for research on the immune response to SARS-CoV-2. The samples were drawn from two sources: the first 160 participants of the ongoing ImmuneRACE study, and over 950 subjects contributed by 6 global collaborators. Sample metadata almost always included a de-identified subject ID, COVID-19 status, age in years and sex. Where available, HLA class I and class II types were taken from metadata supplied by the sample provider and were not determined by assay-based typing. Overall study outcomes, separate from this receptor: How much clinical and demographic metadata was included differed by source and by participant, and the metadata was provided uncurated.

V loses 5 bases at its end and J loses 5 bases; junction bases beyond the gene matches: 7. The CDR3 holds 17 amino acids from the cysteine to the phenylalanine. Only the CDR3 part of the read is kept: 51 bases, read in frame from the first base. From a lookup of the germline V gene, CDR1 and CDR2 are SGHTA and FQGNSA. Notes on this clone: Its antigen is still unknown. Base qualities are not provided; no much larger clone lies one nucleotide away.

TCRbeta CDR3 regions were amplified from genomic DNA using the immunoSEQ Assay, a bias-controlled multiplex PCR. Processing in the source paper ran as follows. The number of nucleated cells in each sample was estimated by amplification of reference gene primers within the assay. To quantify the absolute abundance of each unique TCRbeta CDR3 rearrangement, sequence reads were collapsed and filtered. For each sample, productive Simpson clonality was calculated as the square root of Simpson's diversity index over productive rearrangements. In its TCRdb copy, this immuneACCESS table keeps in-frame sequences only and misses some clones. Where compared with another copy, unresolved V genes explain less than half of these, and the others have no known cause. That table furnishes V, J and clone size, whereas the DNA furnished D and trimming. Counted in this sample were about 260,000 clones; approximately 86% of them appeared once. The ten largest clones capture around 9.5% of the sample.

Samples from volunteer blood donors who had recovered from COVID-19 were contributed by a second Seattle source. Whole blood was collected in K2EDTA tubes by collaborating institutions according to the institutions' own protocols. For TCRbeta analysis, collaborators shipped samples as frozen whole blood, isolated PBMCs, or DNA extracted from either of those sample types. Sequencing was done on a sample of peripheral blood. The chain is made from TRBV7-2 and TRBJ2-1, with 15 bases matching TRBD2. The receptor was isolated from a man in his forties who had recovered from COVID-19. The DNA reads as follows: TGTGCCAGCAGCCGCCGTGGACTAGCGGGGGGGAACAATGAGCAGTTCTTC. This yields the protein CASSRRGLAGGNNEQFF.